The source of this T cell receptor beta chain is a study of CD4 T cells in relation to SARS-CoV-2 and coronaviruses. Method: immunoSEQ multiplex PCR; TCRdb's copy keeps in-frame clones and lacks some. Here the sample spans 60,000 to 65,000 clones, 94% being singletons. Remarks on this clone: The antigen remains undetermined. At one end the junction does not follow the germline gene, possibly because of a read error. This same CDR3 is encoded by further DNA sequences in the sample.

CD4+ T cells from unexposed donors were obtained before the COVID-19 pandemic (2011-2018). The CDR3 length is 14 residues. The germline CDR1 and CDR2 sequences are LNHNV and YYDKDF (reference sequence). Regarding the study as a whole: Compared with monoreactive clones, crossreactive clones showed significantly weaker SARS-CoV-2 expansion.

The chain has TRBV15 and TRBJ1-2; TRBD1 might be the D (5 bases). The receptor's source is a human donor in good health. Sequencing was performed on naive CD4+ T cells from PBMCs. As to subset: naive CD4+ T cells isolated by negative enrichment. In nucleotides, the CDR3 is TGTGCTACCAGCAGAGGGGACGGGAACTATGGCTACACCTTC. Its translation: CATSRGDGNYGYTF.